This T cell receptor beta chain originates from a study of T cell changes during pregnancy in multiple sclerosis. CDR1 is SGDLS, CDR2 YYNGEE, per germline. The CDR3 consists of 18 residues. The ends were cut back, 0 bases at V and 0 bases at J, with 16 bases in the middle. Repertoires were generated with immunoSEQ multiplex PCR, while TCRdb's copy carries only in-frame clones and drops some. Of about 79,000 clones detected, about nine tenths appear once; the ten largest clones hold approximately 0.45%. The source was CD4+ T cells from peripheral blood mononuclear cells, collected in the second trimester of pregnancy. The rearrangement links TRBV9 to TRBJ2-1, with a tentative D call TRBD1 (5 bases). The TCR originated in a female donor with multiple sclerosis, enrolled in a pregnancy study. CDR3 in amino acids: CASSVGLLGRNSYNEQFF. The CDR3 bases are TGTGCCAGCAGCGTAGGTCTGTTGGGGCGGAACTCCTACAATGAGCAGTTCTTC.